The next 30 T cell receptor beta chains were all read from a single sample in a study of control samples from healthy donors and cancer patients. The repertoire was sequenced with immunoSEQ multiplex PCR; TCRdb's copy has only in-frame clones and lacks some. This sample yields 150,000 to 200,000 clones, of which almost 90% are seen a single time; 1.3% to 1.5% belongs to the top ten. Sample: blood. The receptors here all came from a woman aged 45-65 years in good health.

This clone showed up just once. The rearrangement links TRBV6-5 to TRBJ1-6, with 12 bases matching TRBD1. Looked up from germline, CDR1 is MNHEY and CDR2 is SVGAGI. The V and J ends lost 7 bases and 9 bases, in that order; junction bases with no gene match: 4. CDR3 length: 14 amino acids. The CDR3, as DNA: TGTGCCAGCACCCGGGACAGGGGGCTTTCACCCCTCCACTTT. Amino acid sequence: CASTRDRGLSPLHF.

The chain carries TRBV2 and TRBJ2-3, with D tentatively TRBD2 (5 bases). Germline V lookup: CDR1 SNHLY, CDR2 FYNNEI. Trimming took off 0 bases at V and 4 bases at J, with 11 bases between the two ends. This CDR3 region has 15 residues. The CDR3 loop is CASSEAAGGADTQYF. The DNA of the CDR3 is TGTGCCAGCAGTGAAGCAGCCGGAGGAGCAGATACGCAGTATTTT.

The chain uses TRBV19 and TRBJ2-5, with D unresolved. Per the germline V gene, CDR1 is LNHDA and CDR2 is SQIVND (reference sequence). There are 13 residues in the CDR3. Trimming shortened V by 6 bases and J by 5 bases, and 13 bases separated the two germline ends. The CDR3 loop is CASRLTQAETQYF. CDR3 sequence (DNA): TGTGCCAGTAGACTAACCCAGGCCGAGACCCAGTACTTC.

The chain employs TRBV10-3 and TRBJ1-1; 7 bases are a match to TRBD1. The length of the CDR3 is 14 residues. V was clipped by 6 bases and J by 1 base; unmatched bases: 5. From germline, CDR1 is ENHRY and CDR2 SYGVKD. CDR3 DNA sequence: TGTGCCATCAGGGGGACAGCCGAGAACACTGAAGCTTTCTTT. This gives the protein CAIRGTAENTEAFF.

The CDR3 here is CASITGTREQYF. Written as DNA, the CDR3 is TGTGCCAGCATTACAGGGACTCGCGAGCAGTACTTC. The rearrangement joins TRBV7-9 to TRBJ2-7; D may be TRBD1 or TRBD2 (6 bases each). The CDR3 covers 12 residues. Between the trimmed V and J ends, which lost 7 bases and 6 bases, there was a span of 13 bases. CDR1 and CDR2 (germline): SEHNR, FQNEAQ (reference sequence).

This sequence joins TRBV27 and TRBJ2-7; 9 nucleotides line up with TRBD2. Germline V CDR1 and CDR2: MNHEY, SMNVEV (reference sequence). V shed 3 bases and J 10 bases; nucleotides not matched to a gene: 7. The CDR3 runs 13 residues. The CDR3 sequence is CASSLAGGPSQYF. DNA for the CDR3: TGTGCCAGCAGTTTGGCGGGAGGGCCTTCCCAGTACTTC.

This chain joins TRBV25-1 and TRBJ1-3; no firm D call. CDR3 length: 15 residues. The V and J ends lost 3 bases and 0 bases respectively, with 9 bases between them. Looked up from germline, CDR1 is MGHDK and CDR2 is SYGVNS. In nucleotides, the CDR3 is TGTGCCAGCAGTGACGCGGGCAACTCTGGAAACACCATATATTTT. Translated: CASSDAGNSGNTIYF.

The chain is built from TRBV4-2 and TRBJ1-3, with D uncertain. CDR1 is LGHNA and CDR2 is YNFKEQ in the germline V gene. The CDR3 is 11 residues long. The V and J ends lost 2 bases and 8 bases respectively, with 4 bases between them. CDR3 sequence (DNA): TGTGCCAGCAGCCAAATAGACACCATATATTTT. It encodes CASSQIDTIYF.

The chain has TRBV3-1 (or the pseudogene TRBV3-2) and TRBJ1-5; the D gene is possibly TRBD1 (5 bases). The CDR3 totals 16 residues. The V end was cut by 2 bases, the J end by 1 base, with 12 bases between. Germline V gene data show CDR1 as LGHDT and CDR2 as YNNKEL (reference sequence). CDR3 bases: TGTGCCAGCAGCCAAAACCAGGGACTGAGCAATCAGCCCCAGCATTTT. Amino acid sequence: CASSQNQGLSNQPQHF.

This rearrangement joins TRBV28 to TRBJ2-7; D is perhaps TRBD1 or TRBD2 (5 bases each). This CDR3 has 14 amino acids. The V end was cut by 5 bases, the J end by 5 bases, with 16 bases between. Germline V lookup: CDR1 MDHEN, CDR2 SYDVKM. CDR3 amino acids: CASSKPGRADEQYF. The CDR3 DNA sequence: TGTGCCAGCAGTAAACCGGGACGGGCGGACGAGCAGTACTTC.

The V and J genes are TRBV24-1 and TRBJ1-4, with TRBD1 as a possible D gene (5 bases). Germline CDR1 reads KGHDR; CDR2 reads SFDVKD. Deletions cut 3 bases from V and 6 bases from J, with 16 bases between. CDR3 size: 16 residues. This CDR3 reads CATSDPRLGEYEKLFF. In DNA, the CDR3 is TGTGCCACCAGTGATCCGCGGTTGGGGGAATATGAAAAACTGTTTTTT.

This clone occurred a few times. The chain uses TRBV4-1 and TRBJ1-4; D unresolved. The CDR3 consists of 17 residues. V shed 1 base and J shed 0 bases, with 12 bases lying between them. CDR1 MGHRA and CDR2 YSYEKL come from the germline V gene. CDR3 DNA sequence: TGCGCCAGCAGCCAAGCCTTCCGGGAAACAACTAATGAAAAACTGTTTTTT. This codes for CASSQAFRETTNEKLFF.

V gene TRBV7-6 combines with J gene TRBJ2-7, with TRBD1 identical over 8 bases. This CDR3 spans 15 amino acids. V gave up 6 bases and J gave up 2 bases; unmatched junction bases: 9. The germline gives CDR1 SGHVS, CDR2 FNYEAQ. The CDR3 is CASRSGQGRAYEQYF. The CDR3 DNA reads TGTGCCAGCAGGTCTGGACAGGGAAGGGCCTACGAGCAGTACTTC.

The chain joins TRBV14 to TRBJ1-4; unclear D gene. The CDR3 length is 16 residues. With 1 base removed from V and 7 bases from J, the gap between germline ends came to 16 bases. Germline V gene data show CDR1 as SGHDN and CDR2 as FVKESK. The CDR3 coding sequence is TGTGCCAGCAGCCAAGGTAGTCGATTACGGGGTGAAAAACTGTTTTTT. Its protein product is CASSQGSRLRGEKLFF.

V is TRBV7-9 and J is TRBJ1-1, with D maybe TRBD1 (5 bases). Germline-derived CDR1 and CDR2 are SEHNR and FQNEAQ (reference sequence). The CDR3 is 14 residues long. V was pared by 3 bases and J by 1 base, with 9 bases between. CDR3 region: CASSFGGRNTEAFF. CDR3 DNA sequence: TGTGCCAGCAGCTTTGGGGGGAGGAACACTGAAGCTTTCTTT.

The CDR3 loop reads CASSSDSGGVETQYF. As DNA, the CDR3 is TGCGCCAGCAGCTCGGACAGCGGGGGGGTGGAGACCCAGTACTTC. The chain joins TRBV5-1 to TRBJ2-5; 10 nucleotides agree with TRBD2. The germline V gene has CDR1 SGHRS and CDR2 YFSETQ. V dropped 3 bases and J dropped 5; count of bases not matched to a gene: 7. This CDR3 is 15 amino acids long.

The V and J genes are TRBV19 and TRBJ2-1; 9 nucleotides match TRBD1. This CDR3 spans 13 amino acids. Germline CDR1 reads LNHDA; CDR2 reads SQIVND (reference sequence). The V segment lost 7 bases and the J segment 4 bases; nucleotides outside the gene matches: 2. CDR3 sequence: CASTTGGYNEQFF. Here the CDR3 DNA reads TGTGCCAGTACGACAGGGGGTTACAATGAGCAGTTCTTC. Using reference TRBV19 and TRBJ2-1 for the parts outside the CDR3, the full variable domain is DGGITQSPKYLFRKEGQNVTLSCEQNLNHDAMYWYRQDPGQGLRLIYYSQIVNDFQKGDIAEGYSVSREKKESFPLTVTSAQKNPTAFYLCASTTGGYNEQFFGPGTRLTVL.

The chain links TRBV30 to TRBJ2-2, with D unclear. Per the germline V gene, CDR1 is GTSNPN and CDR2 is SVGIG (reference sequence). V was clipped by 0 bases and J by 4 bases, with 6 bases between them. This CDR3 is built from 13 residues. The CDR3 bases are TGTGCCTGGAGTGTATTCCTCACCGGGGAGCTGTTTTTT. Translating gives CAWSVFLTGELFF.

This clone was picked up one time. At one of its ends the junction is not consistent with the germline gene, which may arise from a read error. This chain connects TRBV29-1 to TRBJ1-2, with 8 nucleotides matching TRBD1. The CDR3 has 12 amino acids. Per germline, CDR1 SQVTM and CDR2 ANQGSEA. CDR3 in amino acids: CSAGGPGGESYF. The CDR3 DNA reads as TGCAGCGCGGGAGGGCCAGGGGGCGAGAGTTACTTC. Full variable domain (remainder filled in from reference TRBV29-1 and TRBJ1-2): SAVISQKPSRDICQRGTSLTIQCQVDSQVTMMFWYRQQPGQSLTLIATANQGSEATYESGFVIDKFPISRPNLTFSTLTVSNMSPEDSSIYLCSAGGPGGESYFGSGTRLTVV.

The chain links TRBV11-2 to TRBJ2-2; no definite D call. CDR1 is SGHAT and CDR2 is FQNNGV in the germline V gene. This CDR3 is 14 amino acids long. V dropped 1 base and J dropped 6 bases, with 9 bases sitting between them. The CDR3 region is CASSLGSLAGELFF. In DNA form, the CDR3 reads TGTGCCAGCAGCTTAGGATCCCTGGCCGGGGAGCTGTTTTTT.

This chain joins TRBV5-1 and TRBJ2-5; 7 positions match TRBD2. V shed 0 bases and J 0 bases; nucleotides not matched to a gene: 5. CDR1 is SGHRS and CDR2 is YFSETQ in the germline V gene. This CDR3 is built from 16 residues. CDR3 nucleotides: TGCGCCAGCAGCTTGGCCTGGGGAGGGAACCAAGAGACCCAGTACTTC. Protein sequence: CASSLAWGGNQETQYF.

The chain couples TRBV19 to TRBJ1-6; TRBD1 might be the D (5 bases). Germline CDR1 and CDR2: LNHDA and SQIVND (reference sequence). V was cut by 3 bases and J by 9 bases, with 12 bases left in between. The CDR3 has 14 amino acids. The CDR3 DNA reads TGTGCCAGTAGTATTCGGTCAGGGTTTTCACCCCTCCACTTT. This encodes CASSIRSGFSPLHF. The variable domain in full, with the rest retrieved from reference TRBV19 and TRBJ1-6, is DGGITQSPKYLFRKEGQNVTLSCEQNLNHDAMYWYRQDPGQGLRLIYYSQIVNDFQKGDIAEGYSVSREKKESFPLTVTSAQKNPTAFYLCASSIRSGFSPLHFGNGTRLTVT.

This chain links TRBV19 with TRBJ2-1, with a possible D match to TRBD2 (6 bases). Looked up from germline, CDR1 is LNHDA and CDR2 is SQIVND (reference sequence). Trimming removed 0 bases at V and 4 bases at J, with 10 bases between. This CDR3 has 15 residues. CDR3 residues: CASSIEAGKYNEQFF. CDR3 DNA sequence: TGTGCCAGTAGTATAGAAGCGGGCAAGTACAATGAGCAGTTCTTC.

The chain couples TRBV5-1 to TRBJ1-1; the D gene is possibly TRBD1 (5 bases). CDR1 and CDR2 from the germline V gene are SGHRS and YFSETQ. Trimming cost V 5 bases and J 8 bases, with 16 bases left between them. The length of the CDR3 is 13 residues. The CDR3 protein is CASSSTGVGEAFF. The CDR3 DNA follows: TGCGCCAGCAGTTCTACAGGTGTGGGGGAAGCTTTCTTT.

Notes on this clone: Additional DNA sequences in this sample encode the identical CDR3. The chain recombines TRBV5-1 with TRBJ2-7; D unresolved. The V and J ends lost 4 bases and 3 bases respectively, with 5 bases between them. The germline gives CDR1 SGHRS, CDR2 YFSETQ. The length of the CDR3 is 11 residues. CDR3 sequence reads: CASSLDYEQYF. The CDR3 nucleotides are TGCGCCAGCAGCCTCGACTACGAGCAGTACTTC. Full variable domain (outside the CDR3, taken from reference TRBV5-1 and TRBJ2-7): KAGVTQTPRYLIKTRGQQVTLSCSPISGHRSVSWYQQTPGQGLQFLFEYFSETQRNKGNFPGRFSGRQFSNSRSEMNVSTLELGDSALYLCASSLDYEQYFGPGTRLTVT.

The V gene is TRBV15, the J gene TRBJ1-1; D gene unclear. The CDR3 runs 18 residues. Trimming removed 3 bases from V and 3 bases from J, with 23 bases in between. CDR1 and CDR2 (germline): LNHNV, YYDKDF (reference sequence). The CDR3 DNA sequence: TGTGCCACCAGCAGGGCCGGGATCTTTTTGCACCCGGACACTGAAGCTTTCTTT. This codes for CATSRAGIFLHPDTEAFF. Variable domain in full (rest from reference TRBV15 and TRBJ1-1): DAMVIQNPRYQVTQFGKPVTLSCSQTLNHNVMYWYQQKSSQAPKLLFHYYDKDFNNEADTPDNFQSRRPNTSFCFLDIRSPGLGDTAMYLCATSRAGIFLHPDTEAFFGQGTRLTVV.

This chain uses TRBV6-5 with TRBJ2-3; the D is unclear. V shed 6 bases and J shed 2 bases, with 9 bases lying between them. Germline V gene data show CDR1 as MNHEY and CDR2 as SVGAGI. The CDR3 loop spans 13 amino acids. As DNA, the CDR3 is TGTGCCAGCAGCTCGTGGGACACAGATACGCAGTATTTT. This encodes CASSSWDTDTQYF.

This chain uses TRBV30 with TRBJ2-3; the D gene is possibly TRBD2 (6 bases). Trimming took off 4 bases at V and 7 bases at J, with 21 bases between the two ends. The length of the CDR3 is 15 residues. Germline lookup yields CDR1 GTSNPN and CDR2 SVGIG (reference sequence). The CDR3 coding sequence is TGTGCCTGGACCGATCGGGGGACGGCCGGCTATACGCAGTATTTT. It specifies CAWTDRGTAGYTQYF.

The V gene is TRBV9, the J gene TRBJ2-1; TRBD2 matches 10 bases. With V trimmed by 4 bases and J by 3 bases, 4 bases remained unmatched. CDR3 length: 15 amino acids. The V gene's germline CDR1 is SGDLS and CDR2 YYNGEE. In DNA form, the CDR3 reads TGTGCCAGCAGCTCTAGCGGGGGCGTCTACAATGAGCAGTTCTTC. Translation: CASSSSGGVYNEQFF.

The CDR3 is CASSLGIGGFSGNTIYF. The CDR3 nucleotides read TGTGCCAGCAGCCTGGGGATAGGGGGCTTCTCTGGAAACACCATATATTTT. The chain combines TRBV7-8 with TRBJ1-3; 7 nucleotides match TRBD1. CDR3 length equals 17 residues. V shed 5 bases and J 0 bases; nucleotides not matched to a gene: 10. CDR1 SGHVS and CDR2 FQNEAQ come from the germline V gene. Together with reference TRBV7-8 and TRBJ1-3, the CDR3 gives the full variable domain: GAGVSQSPRYKVAKRGQDVALRCDPISGHVSLFWYQQALGQGPEFLTYFQNEAQLDKSGLPSDRFFAERPEGSVSTLKIQRTQQEDSAVYLCASSLGIGGFSGNTIYFGEGSWLTVV.